The source of this TCR beta chain is a study of cytomegalovirus exposure and HLA in healthy donors. Primers: 60 Vbeta forward and 13 Jbeta reverse. TCRdb's table, derived via immunoSEQ multiplex PCR, lists solely in-frame clones and lacks some. The sample has approximately 130,000 clones; roughly four fifths are singletons. The sample comprised PBMCs. The TCR originated in a woman aged 18-30 years in good health and CMV-seronegative.

For the CDR3, the DNA is TGTGTGTCTAGCACAGATACGCAGTATTTT. Its translation: CVSSTDTQYF. This chain connects TRBV6-1 to TRBJ2-3; D not resolved. Germline CDR1 MNHNS, CDR2 SASEGT. There are 10 residues in the CDR3.